This T cell receptor (beta chain) stems from a study of shared clonotypes between healthy human individuals. General study findings and limits: Large depth notwithstanding, sorted-subset sequencing proved incomplete by rarefaction.

Only in-frame clones appear in the TCRdb table, and some are missing; sequencing was by immunoSEQ multiplex PCR. The sample contains hundreds of thousands of clones, 95% of which appear only once. In the naive CD8 group, cells lacked CD45RO and were positively selected for CCR7, so terminally differentiated effector memory CD45RA+ cells were left out. V was trimmed by 0 bases and J by 5 bases, leaving 17 bases between them. This CDR3 is built from 17 residues. Looked up from germline, CDR1 is MGHRA and CDR2 is YSYEKL. As regards this clone: Its specificity is unknown.

The specimen sequenced was naive CD8+ T cells sorted from blood. The source of this sequence is a woman aged 25 to 39 in good health. This chain connects TRBV4-1 to TRBJ2-1; D not certain. The CDR3 bases are TGCGCCAGCAGCCAAGATTCCCCTACCTCCCTCAACAATGAGCAGTTCTTC. Amino acids: CASSQDSPTSLNNEQFF.